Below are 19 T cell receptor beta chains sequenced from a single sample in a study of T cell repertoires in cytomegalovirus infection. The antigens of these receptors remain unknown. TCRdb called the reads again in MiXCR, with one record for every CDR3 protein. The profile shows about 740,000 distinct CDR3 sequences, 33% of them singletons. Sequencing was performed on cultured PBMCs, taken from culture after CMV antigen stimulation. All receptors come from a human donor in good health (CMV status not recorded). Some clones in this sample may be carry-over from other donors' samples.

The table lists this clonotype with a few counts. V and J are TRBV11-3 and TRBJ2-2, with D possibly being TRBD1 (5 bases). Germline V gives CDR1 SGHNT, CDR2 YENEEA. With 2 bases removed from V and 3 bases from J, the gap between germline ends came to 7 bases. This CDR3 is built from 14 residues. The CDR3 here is CASSLKTDTGELFF. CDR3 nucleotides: TGTGCCAGCAGCTTAAAGACAGACACCGGGGAGCTGTTTTTT.

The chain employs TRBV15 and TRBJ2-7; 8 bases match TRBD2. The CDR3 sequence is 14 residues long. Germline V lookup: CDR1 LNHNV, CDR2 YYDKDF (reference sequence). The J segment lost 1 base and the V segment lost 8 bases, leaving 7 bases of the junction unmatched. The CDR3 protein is CATWSGRRSYEQYF. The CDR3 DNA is TGTGCCACCTGGAGCGGGAGACGGTCCTACGAGCAGTACTTC.

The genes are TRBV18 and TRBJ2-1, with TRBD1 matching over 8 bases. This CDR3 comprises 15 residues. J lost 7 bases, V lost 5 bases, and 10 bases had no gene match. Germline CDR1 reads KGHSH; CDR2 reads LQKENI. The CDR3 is CASSTRQGNVNEQFF. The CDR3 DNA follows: TGTGCCAGCTCAACTCGACAGGGGAACGTTAATGAGCAGTTCTTC.

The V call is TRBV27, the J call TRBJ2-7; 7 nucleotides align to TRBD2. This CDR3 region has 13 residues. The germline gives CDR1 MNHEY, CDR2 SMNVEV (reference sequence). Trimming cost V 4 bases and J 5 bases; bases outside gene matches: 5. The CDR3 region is CASSWGGSDEQYF. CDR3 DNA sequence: TGTGCCAGCAGTTGGGGGGGGTCGGACGAGCAGTACTTC.

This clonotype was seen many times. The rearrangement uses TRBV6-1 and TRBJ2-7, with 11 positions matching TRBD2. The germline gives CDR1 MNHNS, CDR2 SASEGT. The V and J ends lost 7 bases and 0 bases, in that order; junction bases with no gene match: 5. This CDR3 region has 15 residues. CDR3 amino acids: CASNGLAGSSYEQYF. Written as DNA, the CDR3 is TGTGCCAGCAATGGACTAGCGGGCAGCTCCTACGAGCAGTACTTC.

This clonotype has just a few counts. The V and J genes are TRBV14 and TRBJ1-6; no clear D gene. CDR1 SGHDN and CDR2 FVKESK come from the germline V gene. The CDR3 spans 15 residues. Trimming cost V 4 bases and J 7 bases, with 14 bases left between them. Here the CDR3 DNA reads TGTGCCAGCAGCCCCTGGGCTAGCGAGAATTCACCCCTCCACTTT. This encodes CASSPWASENSPLHF.

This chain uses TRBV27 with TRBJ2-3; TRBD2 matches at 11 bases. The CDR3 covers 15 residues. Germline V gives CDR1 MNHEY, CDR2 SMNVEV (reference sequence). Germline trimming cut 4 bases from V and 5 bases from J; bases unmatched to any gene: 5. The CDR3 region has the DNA TGTGCCAGCAGTTGGTGGGGACTAGCGGAAGATACGCAGTATTTT. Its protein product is CASSWWGLAEDTQYF.

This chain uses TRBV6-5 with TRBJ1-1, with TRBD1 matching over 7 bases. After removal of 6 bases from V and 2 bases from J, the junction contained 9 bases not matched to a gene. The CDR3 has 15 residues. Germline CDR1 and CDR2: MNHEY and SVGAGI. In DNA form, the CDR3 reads TGTGCCAGCAGACGACACGGGACAGAAAACACTGAAGCTTTCTTT. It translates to CASRRHGTENTEAFF.

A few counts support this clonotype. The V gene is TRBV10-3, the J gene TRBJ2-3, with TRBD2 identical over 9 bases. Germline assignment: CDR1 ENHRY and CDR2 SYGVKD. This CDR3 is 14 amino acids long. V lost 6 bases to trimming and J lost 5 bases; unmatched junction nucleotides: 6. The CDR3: CAIRTLAGKDTQYF. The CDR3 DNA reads TGTGCCATCAGGACGCTAGCGGGGAAAGATACGCAGTATTTT.

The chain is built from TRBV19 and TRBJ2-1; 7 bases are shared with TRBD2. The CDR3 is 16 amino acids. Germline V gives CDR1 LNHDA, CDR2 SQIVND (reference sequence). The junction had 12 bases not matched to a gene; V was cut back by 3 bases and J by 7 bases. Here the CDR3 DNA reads TGTGCCAGTAGTATTTTCGCGACTAGCCGGATAAATGAGCAGTTCTTC. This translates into CASSIFATSRINEQFF.

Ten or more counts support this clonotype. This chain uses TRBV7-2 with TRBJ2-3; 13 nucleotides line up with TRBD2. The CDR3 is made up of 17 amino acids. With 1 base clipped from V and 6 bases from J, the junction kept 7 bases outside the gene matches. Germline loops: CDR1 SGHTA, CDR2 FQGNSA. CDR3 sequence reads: CASSLEWTSGSPDTQYF. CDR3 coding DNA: TGTGCCAGCAGCTTAGAATGGACTAGCGGGAGCCCCGATACGCAGTATTTT.

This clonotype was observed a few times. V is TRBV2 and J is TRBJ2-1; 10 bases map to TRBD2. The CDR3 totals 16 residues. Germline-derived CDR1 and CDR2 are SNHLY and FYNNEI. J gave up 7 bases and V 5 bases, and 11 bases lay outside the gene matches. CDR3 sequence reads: CASSRSSGGARNEQFF. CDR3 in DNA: TGTGCCAGCAGTAGGTCGAGCGGGGGGGCCCGAAATGAGCAGTTCTTC.

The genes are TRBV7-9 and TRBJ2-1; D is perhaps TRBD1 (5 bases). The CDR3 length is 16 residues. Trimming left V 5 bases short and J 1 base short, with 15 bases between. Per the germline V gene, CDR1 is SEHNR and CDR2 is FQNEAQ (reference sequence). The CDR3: CASSPGRLGSYNEQFF. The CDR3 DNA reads TGTGCCAGCAGCCCAGGGCGGCTCGGATCCTACAATGAGCAGTTCTTC.

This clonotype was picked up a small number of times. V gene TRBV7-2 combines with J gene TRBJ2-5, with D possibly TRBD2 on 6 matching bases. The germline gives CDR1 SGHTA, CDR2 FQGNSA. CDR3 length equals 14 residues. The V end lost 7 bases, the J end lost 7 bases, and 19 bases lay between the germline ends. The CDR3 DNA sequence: TGTGCCAGCACCCCAGCGGGCACAAGCGGGACCCAGTACTTC. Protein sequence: CASTPAGTSGTQYF.

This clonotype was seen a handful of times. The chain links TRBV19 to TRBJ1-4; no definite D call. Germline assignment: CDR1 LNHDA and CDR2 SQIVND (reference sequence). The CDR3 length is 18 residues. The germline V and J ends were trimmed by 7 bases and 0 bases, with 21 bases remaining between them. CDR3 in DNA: TGTGCCAGTACTCGGTCCGAGGCCCGGTTTGCAACTAATGAAAAACTGTTTTTT. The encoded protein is CASTRSEARFATNEKLFF.

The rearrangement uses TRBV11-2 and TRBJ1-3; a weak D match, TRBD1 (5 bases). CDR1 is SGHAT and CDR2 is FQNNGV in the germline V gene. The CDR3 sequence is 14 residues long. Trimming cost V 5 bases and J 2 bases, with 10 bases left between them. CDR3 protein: CASSQGVAGNTIYF. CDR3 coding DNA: TGTGCCAGCAGCCAAGGGGTCGCTGGAAACACCATATATTTT.

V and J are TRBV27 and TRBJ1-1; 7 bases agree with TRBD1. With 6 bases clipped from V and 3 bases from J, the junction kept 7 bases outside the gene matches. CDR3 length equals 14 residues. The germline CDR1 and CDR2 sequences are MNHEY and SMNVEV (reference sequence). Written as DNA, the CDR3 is TGTGCCAGCAGAGTCGCAGGGGGGGACACTGAAGCTTTCTTT. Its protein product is CASRVAGGDTEAFF.

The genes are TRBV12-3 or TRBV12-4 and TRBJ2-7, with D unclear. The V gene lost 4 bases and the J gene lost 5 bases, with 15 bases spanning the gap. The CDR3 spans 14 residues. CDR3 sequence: CASSSGNTGNEQYF. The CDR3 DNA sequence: TGTGCCAGCAGTTCTGGGAATACTGGGAACGAGCAGTACTTC.

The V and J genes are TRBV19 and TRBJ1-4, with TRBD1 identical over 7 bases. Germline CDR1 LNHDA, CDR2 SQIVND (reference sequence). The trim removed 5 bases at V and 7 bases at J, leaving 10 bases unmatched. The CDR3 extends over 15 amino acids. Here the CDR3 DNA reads TGTGCCAGTAGTCCCTCGACAGGGCCTGGTGAAAAACTGTTTTTT. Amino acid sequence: CASSPSTGPGEKLFF.